Following are 16 T cell receptor beta chains from one sample sequenced in a study of a mutant IDH1 vaccine in newly diagnosed glioma. Time point here: baseline, week 1 (first vaccination visit). Documented treatment: pre-vaccination baseline after standard-of-care therapy. Here immunoSEQ multiplex PCR was the method, and the copy in TCRdb shows in-frame clones only, minus some. This sample has 68,000 or so clones, with roughly 78% found just once. Sequenced material: PBMCs, taken from a glioma patient treated with radiotherapy, temozolomide or both. These receptor sequences come from a man aged 45-65 years with glioma.

The chain joins TRBV6-5 to TRBJ1-2; D is perhaps TRBD1 (6 bases). The V gene lost 2 bases and the J gene lost 8 bases, with 12 bases spanning the gap. This CDR3 spans 13 amino acids. Germline V gene sequence: CDR1 MNHEY, CDR2 SVGAGI. In nucleotides, the CDR3 is TGTGCCAGCAGTTACCGGACAGTGGGGGGCTACACCTTC. Its translation: CASSYRTVGGYTF.

The chain is built from TRBV5-1 and TRBJ2-7, with D unclear. The CDR3 length is 16 residues. V was shortened by 0 bases and J by 4 bases, with 17 bases between the two germline ends. Germline assignment: CDR1 SGHRS and CDR2 YFSETQ. This CDR3 is CASSLEGNGASYEQYF. CDR3 DNA sequence: TGCGCCAGCAGCTTGGAAGGGAACGGAGCCTCATACGAGCAGTACTTC.

The rearrangement links TRBV19 to TRBJ1-6, with a weak D call TRBD1 (6 bases). CDR3 size: 15 residues. V lost 3 bases, J lost 8 bases, and 14 bases lay in between. Germline V gene data show CDR1 as LNHDA and CDR2 as SQIVND (reference sequence). CDR3 residues: CASSMGRQGYSPLHF. DNA of the CDR3: TGTGCCAGTAGTATGGGGCGTCAGGGGTATTCACCCCTCCACTTT.

This clone was observed a handful of times. The genes are TRBV28 and TRBJ1-5; D perhaps matches TRBD1 (5 bases). Trimming pared 6 bases from V and 6 bases from J, leaving 15 bases between. Germline V gene sequence: CDR1 MDHEN, CDR2 SYDVKM. The CDR3 contains 14 residues. CDR3 in amino acids: CASSPTPGLQPQHF. In nucleotides, the CDR3 is TGTGCCAGCAGCCCCACCCCAGGGCTTCAGCCCCAGCATTTT.

This clone occurred a few times. The chain joins TRBV5-4 to TRBJ2-1; 11 bases agree with TRBD2. V was clipped by 0 bases and J by 7 bases; unmatched bases: 6. Per the germline V gene, CDR1 is SGHNT and CDR2 is YYREEE (reference sequence). The CDR3 contains 16 residues. CDR3 residues: CASSLGASGGYNEQFF. In DNA form, the CDR3 reads TGTGCCAGCAGCTTGGGGGCTAGCGGGGGGTATAATGAGCAGTTCTTC.

This sequence joins TRBV15 and TRBJ2-7; TRBD2 matches 7 bases. CDR1 LNHNV and CDR2 YYDKDF come from the germline V gene (reference sequence). V lost 5 bases to trimming and J lost 6 bases; unmatched junction nucleotides: 13. The CDR3 is 15 amino acids. This chain's CDR3 is CATSLNDGGGSEQYF. The CDR3 nucleotides are TGTGCCACCAGCCTGAACGATGGGGGAGGGTCCGAGCAGTACTTC.

Concerning this clone itself: The sample contains more than one DNA sequence encoding this CDR3. The V and J genes are TRBV5-1 and TRBJ1-2, with a tentative D call TRBD1 (6 bases). Trimming pared 0 bases from V and 2 bases from J, leaving 8 bases between. From germline, CDR1 is SGHRS and CDR2 YFSETQ. This CDR3 spans 14 amino acids. The CDR3 nucleotides are TGCGCCAGCAGCTTGGGACAGGAAAACTATGGCTACACCTTC. This codes for CASSLGQENYGYTF.

This chain connects TRBV29-1 to TRBJ1-1; unclear D gene. The ends were cut back, 4 bases at V and 3 bases at J, with 18 bases in the middle. Germline V gene sequence: CDR1 SQVTM, CDR2 ANQGSEA. The CDR3 sequence is 15 residues long. The CDR3 bases are TGCAGCGTTGCCCGCGTGACATCGCTATACACTGAAGCTTTCTTT. Translated: CSVARVTSLYTEAFF.

In its sample, this clone was seen a few times. The genes are TRBV6-1 and TRBJ1-5, with TRBD1 matching over 8 bases. This CDR3 has 15 amino acids. Germline CDR1 and CDR2: MNHNS and SASEGT. After removal of 7 bases from V and 2 bases from J, the junction contained 7 bases not matched to a gene. DNA of the CDR3: TGTGCCAGCATTACAGGGGGAAAGGGCAATCAGCCCCAGCATTTT. Protein sequence: CASITGGKGNQPQHF.

This chain joins TRBV5-1 and TRBJ2-5; TRBD1 aligns across 8 bases. Germline lookup yields CDR1 SGHRS and CDR2 YFSETQ. The CDR3 runs to 13 residues. Germline trimming cut 3 bases from V and 7 bases from J; bases unmatched to any gene: 5. CDR3 nucleotide sequence: TGCGCCAGCAGCTCCAGACAGGGGCGGACCCAGTACTTC. Translation: CASSSRQGRTQYF.

The CDR3 nucleotides are TGTGCCAGCAGTTCGAAGTCTGGGGCCAACGTCCTGACTTTC. Its translation is CASSSKSGANVLTF. The chain employs TRBV7-2 and TRBJ2-6, with no clear D. The CDR3 runs to 14 residues. Germline CDR1 and CDR2: SGHTA and FQGNSA. The V and J ends lost 6 bases and 1 base respectively, with 7 bases between them.

This clone was seen a few times. The chain uses TRBV11-3 and TRBJ1-1; a weak D match, TRBD1 (5 bases). Germline assignment: CDR1 SGHNT and CDR2 YENEEA. The V and J ends lost 3 bases and 4 bases respectively, with 9 bases between them. CDR3 size: 13 residues. CDR3 DNA: TGTGCCAGCAGCTTGGCGGGGGGCACTGAAGCTTTCTTT. Amino acids: CASSLAGGTEAFF.

The rearrangement joins TRBV13 to TRBJ2-3, with D hard to call. Germline V gene sequence: CDR1 PRHDT, CDR2 FYEKMQ (reference sequence). The CDR3 extends over 11 amino acids. The ends were cut back, 3 bases at V and 7 bases at J, with 5 bases in the middle. CDR3 in amino acids: CASSLLHTQYF. CDR3 DNA sequence: TGTGCCAGCAGCTTGCTCCATACGCAGTATTTT.

The chain uses TRBV5-1 and TRBJ1-1; D remains unclear. Germline V gene data show CDR1 as SGHRS and CDR2 as YFSETQ. Trimming removed 7 bases at V and 5 bases at J, with 12 bases between. This CDR3 comprises 12 residues. DNA for the CDR3: TGCGCCAGCTCCCAAGGTAGGACTGAAGCTTTCTTT. This codes for CASSQGRTEAFF.

This clone has only one observation. This chain connects TRBV29-1 to TRBJ1-3; the D gene is possibly TRBD1 (6 bases). Trimming shortened V by 3 bases and J by 1 base, and 13 bases separated the two germline ends. The CDR3 spans 15 residues. Germline loops: CDR1 SQVTM, CDR2 ANQGSEA. CDR3 region: CSVDQPRGSGNTIYF. CDR3 bases: TGCAGCGTTGACCAACCAAGGGGGTCTGGAAACACCATATATTTT. The full variable domain, its missing parts supplied by reference TRBV29-1 and TRBJ1-3, is SAVISQKPSRDICQRGTSLTIQCQVDSQVTMMFWYRQQPGQSLTLIATANQGSEATYESGFVIDKFPISRPNLTFSTLTVSNMSPEDSSIYLCSVDQPRGSGNTIYFGEGSWLTVV.

The chain couples TRBV19 to TRBJ2-2, with D perhaps TRBD2 (6 bases). The V end lost 5 bases, the J end lost 7 bases, and 14 bases lay between the germline ends. Per the germline V gene, CDR1 is LNHDA and CDR2 is SQIVND (reference sequence). The CDR3 covers 14 residues. CDR3 nucleotides: TGTGCCAGTAGTCCGGGAGCAGCCGGCGGGGAGCTGTTTTTT. Its translation is CASSPGAAGGELFF. Variable domain in full (rest from reference TRBV19 and TRBJ2-2): DGGITQSPKYLFRKEGQNVTLSCEQNLNHDAMYWYRQDPGQGLRLIYYSQIVNDFQKGDIAEGYSVSREKKESFPLTVTSAQKNPTAFYLCASSPGAAGGELFFGEGSRLTVL.